Each of the 7 T cell receptor beta chains below was sequenced from the same sample in a study of blood T cells in healthy people across ages (dated by TCRdb to between 2014 and 2017). Receptor libraries were prepared by 5' RACE. The sample was run on an Illumina HiSeq 2500. A second roughly 6 to 12 cycle PCR used a sample-barcoded 5' primer and a J-beta primer mix. TCRdb itself trimmed the public reads at Q25 with fastp, ran MiXCR and retained productive beta chains. Identical CDR3 proteins give one entry, which carries the most common genes and DNA. Counted in this sample were about 2 million distinct CDR3 sequences; around 50% of them appeared once. The ten top clones hold around 2.1% of the sample. Input material: blood. These receptors all come from a woman in her forties in good health.

The chain combines TRBV28 with TRBJ2-7; D is uncertain. Germline loops: CDR1 MDHEN, CDR2 SYDVKM. The V and J ends lost 7 bases and 1 base respectively, with 14 bases between them. The CDR3 runs to 14 residues. CDR3 sequence: CASTEVTDSYEQYF. CDR3 nucleotides: TGTGCCAGCACCGAGGTAACGGATTCCTACGAGCAGTACTTC. Looking up the rest from reference TRBV28 and TRBJ2-7 gives the full variable domain: DVKVTQSSRYLVKRTGEKVFLECVQDMDHENMFWYRQDPGLGLRLIYFSYDVKMKEKGDIPEGYSVSREKKERFSLILESASTNQTSMYLCASTEVTDSYEQYFGPGTRLTVT.

The V call is TRBV6-2 or TRBV6-3, the J call TRBJ2-1, with 9 positions matching TRBD2. The V segment lost 4 bases and the J segment 10 bases; nucleotides outside the gene matches: 8. The CDR3 sequence is 14 residues long. In germline, CDR1 is MNHEY, CDR2 SVGEGT. The CDR3 loop reads CASSLAGAAYEQFF. The DNA of the CDR3 is TGTGCCAGCAGTTTAGCGGGGGCGGCCTACGAGCAGTTCTTC.

This clonotype was picked up one time. This chain joins TRBV6-5 and TRBJ2-1; D may be TRBD2 (6 bases). The germline gives CDR1 MNHEY, CDR2 SVGAGI. The CDR3 has 15 residues. Trimming removed 2 bases at V and 4 bases at J, with 12 bases between. Here the CDR3 DNA reads TGTGCCAGCAGTTACAGGCTAGCGAGGTACAATGAGCAGTTCTTC. Its protein product is CASSYRLARYNEQFF.

This clonotype turned up a few times. The chain uses TRBV10-2 and TRBJ2-7; D uncertain. This CDR3 region has 11 residues. Germline V lookup: CDR1 WSHSY, CDR2 SAAADI. The ends were cut back, 4 bases at V and 3 bases at J, with 4 bases in the middle. In DNA, the CDR3 is TGCGCCAGCAGTGGCTACTACGAGCAGTACTTC. Protein product: CASSGYYEQYF.

The chain recombines TRBV12-3 or TRBV12-4 with TRBJ2-1; perhaps TRBD1 as D (5 bases). The CDR3 spans 13 residues. V dropped 7 bases and J dropped 7 bases, with 14 bases sitting between them. The CDR3 coding sequence is TGTGCCAGCATCGCAGGGATTGGTAATGAGCAGTTCTTC. As protein: CASIAGIGNEQFF.

The table lists this clonotype with a few counts. This chain uses TRBV5-4 with TRBJ2-5; 7 bases are a match to TRBD1. V shed 4 bases, J shed 3 bases, and the junction held 6 bases outside the gene matches. CDR1 is SGHNT and CDR2 is YYREEE in the germline V gene (reference sequence). CDR3 size: 14 residues. This CDR3 reads CASSKDRVEETQYF. The CDR3 DNA is TGTGCCAGCAGCAAAGACAGGGTGGAAGAGACCCAGTACTTC.

In this sample, this clonotype turned up a few times. The rearrangement joins TRBV6-2 or TRBV6-3 to TRBJ2-3; 12 nucleotides match TRBD2. Unmatched junction bases numbered 5, after V lost 2 bases and J lost 5 bases. Germline V CDR1 and CDR2: MNHEY, SVGEGT. This CDR3 is 16 amino acids long. CDR3 loop: CASSYPWTSGKDTQYF. The CDR3 DNA is TGTGCCAGCAGTTACCCTTGGACTAGCGGGAAAGATACGCAGTATTTT.